The T cell receptor (beta chain) described here comes from a study of OX40 agonist ivuxolimab in advanced cancers. The wider study: A partial response was reached by three patients: one with hepatocellular carcinoma and two with cutaneous melanoma. General study points: CD4+ and CD8+ blood T cells expanded clonally by week 6 at 0.1 to 3.0 mg/kg. Expanded clones were, on average, more numerous in CD8+ T cells than in CD4+.

This clone was counted a single time. Its antigen is unidentified. Method: immunoSEQ multiplex PCR; TCRdb's copy keeps in-frame clones and lacks some. The data contain about 79,000 clones, roughly 91% of them seen just once; the ten biggest clones take up less than 0.35%. The V end lost 0 bases, the J end lost 7 bases, and 19 bases lay between the germline ends. The CDR3 is made up of 17 amino acids. Germline V gene data show CDR1 as MGHRA and CDR2 as YSYEKL. This specimen consisted of CD4+ or CD8+ T cells sorted from blood, obtained in a trial of the OX40 agonist ivuxolimab. The sequence was collected from an adult with an advanced solid tumor such as melanoma, head and neck, liver or kidney cancer. The V gene is TRBV4-1, the J gene TRBJ2-1; D might be TRBD1 (6 bases). The chain's CDR3 is CASSQEGRRERGNEQFF. In nucleotides, the CDR3 is TGCGCCAGCAGCCAAGAGGGCCGGCGCGAGAGGGGGAATGAGCAGTTCTTC.